Presented here are 30 T cell receptor beta chains from one specimen sequenced in a study of blood T cells in healthy people across ages. Next came a second PCR, run for 7 to 11 cycles, which used a sample-barcoded 5' primer along with a J-beta primer mix. From the 5' RACE reads, TCRdb called clonotypes with MiXCR, one entry per CDR3 protein. The repertoire includes fewer than 1,200,000 distinct CDR3 sequences, less than 25% of them detected once, and around 0.75% sits in the top ten. This same sample was also part of a study on T cells of mothers and their children.

Sequenced input: blood. Every receptor here comes from a girl aged 2 to 10 in good health.

The chain joins TRBV29-1 to TRBJ1-1, with D perhaps matching TRBD1 (5 bases). The V gene lost 4 bases and the J gene lost 1 base, with 13 bases spanning the gap. The germline V gene has CDR1 SQVTM and CDR2 ANQGSEA. The CDR3 loop spans 14 amino acids. The CDR3 coding sequence is TGCAGCGTTGTGAATCAGGGAAGGAACACTGAAGCTTTCTTT. It codes for CSVVNQGRNTEAFF.

The J gene is TRBJ2-5, the V gene TRBV5-4, with 10 bases lining up with TRBD1. The end of the DNA aligns better with TRBJ2-7, so the J call may be wrong. The CDR3 has 15 amino acids. The V gene's germline CDR1 is SGHNT and CDR2 YYREEE (reference sequence). The CDR3 loop reads CASSRRGQGSNEQYF. CDR3 bases: TGTGCCAGCAGCAGACGGGGACAGGGGTCGAACGAGCAGTACTTC.

V usage is TRBV29-1 and J usage is TRBJ1-2; maybe TRBD1 (5 bases). The length of the CDR3 is 13 residues. Germline-derived CDR1 and CDR2 are SQVTM and ANQGSEA. The germline V and J ends were trimmed by 5 bases and 6 bases, with 16 bases remaining between them. The DNA for the CDR3 is TGCAGCGTTCGTGTTTCAGGGTTAGATGGCTACACCTTC. This encodes CSVRVSGLDGYTF.

The chain joins TRBV20-1 to TRBJ2-5; TRBD2 agrees at 13 bases. The better agreement between TRBJ2-1 and the DNA end casts doubt on the J call. Looked up from germline, CDR1 is DFQATT and CDR2 is SNEGSKA (reference sequence). CDR3 length: 14 amino acids. CDR3 sequence (DNA): TGCAGTGCGGTACTAGCGGGAGGGAGGAATGAGCAGTTCTTC. Translating it yields CSAVLAGGRNEQFF.

The chain has TRBV6-1 and TRBJ1-4; 7 bases agree with TRBD1. Germline trimming cut 2 bases from V and 7 bases from J; bases unmatched to any gene: 4. Germline V lookup: CDR1 MNHNS, CDR2 SASEGT. CDR3 length: 14 residues. The CDR3, as DNA: TGTGCCAGCAGTGAAATGACAGGGAGTGAAAAACTGTTTTTT. This gives the protein CASSEMTGSEKLFF.

This CDR3 reads CAIRGQEGSGANVLTF. CDR3 DNA: TGTGCCATCAGGGGACAGGAAGGTTCTGGGGCCAACGTCCTGACTTTC. The J gene is TRBJ2-6, the V gene TRBV10-3; 8 bases match TRBD1. V trimming: 6 bases; J trimming: 1 base; junction bases outside the gene matches: 5. The CDR3 runs to 16 residues. Germline lookup yields CDR1 ENHRY and CDR2 SYGVKD.

This clonotype showed up many times. The junction and the germline gene differ at one end; a read error may be behind it. The rearrangement links TRBV27 to TRBJ2-1, with D perhaps TRBD1 or TRBD2 (5 bases each). The CDR3 is 13 amino acids. In germline, CDR1 is MNHEY, CDR2 SMNVEV (reference sequence). Written as DNA, the CDR3 is TGTGCCAGCAGCTTATCTGGGGGTAATGAGCAGTTCTTC. Amino acid sequence: CASSLSGGNEQFF.

This chain links TRBV4-2 with TRBJ2-2; TRBD1 matches 9 bases. The ends lost 0 bases at V and 6 bases at J; junction bases unmatched: 2. CDR3 length: 15 amino acids. Germline V lookup: CDR1 LGHNA, CDR2 YNFKEQ. This CDR3 is CASSQEQGASGELFF. The DNA of the CDR3 is TGTGCCAGCAGCCAAGAACAGGGGGCATCCGGGGAGCTGTTTTTT.

This chain joins TRBV7-2 and TRBJ2-7, with no clear D. The V gene lost 3 bases and the J gene lost 1 base, with 10 bases spanning the gap. The CDR3 is 14 amino acids. Germline assignment: CDR1 SGHTA and CDR2 FQGNSA. CDR3: CASSFTVGSYEQYF. The CDR3 DNA follows: TGTGCCAGCAGCTTTACCGTTGGGTCCTACGAGCAGTACTTC.

This rearrangement joins TRBV20-1 to TRBJ2-5, with D maybe TRBD2 (6 bases). In germline, CDR1 is DFQATT, CDR2 SNEGSKA (reference sequence). The CDR3 runs 17 residues. Trimming took 2 bases from V and 4 from J, leaving 23 bases between them. This CDR3 reads CSARSSLGGAVRETQYF. In nucleotides, the CDR3 is TGCAGTGCTAGATCATCGTTGGGCGGGGCGGTCCGAGAGACCCAGTACTTC.

This sequence joins TRBV27 and TRBJ2-5, with D possibly matching TRBD1 (6 bases). CDR3 length: 15 amino acids. Germline V CDR1 and CDR2: MNHEY, SMNVEV (reference sequence). Trimming stripped 0 bases from V and 4 bases from J, with 12 bases between. The CDR3 protein is CASSLSPWGRETQYF. DNA of the CDR3: TGTGCCAGCAGTTTATCCCCGTGGGGGCGAGAGACCCAGTACTTC.

The chain recombines TRBV7-8 with TRBJ1-2; the D gene is possibly TRBD1 (6 bases). The CDR3 is 12 residues long. Germline CDR1 reads SGHVS; CDR2 reads FQNEAQ. The ends were cut back, 6 bases at V and 6 bases at J, with 11 bases in the middle. CDR3 loop: CASRRRGDGYTF. The CDR3 DNA reads TGTGCCAGCAGACGGAGGGGGGATGGCTACACCTTC.

The J gene is TRBJ2-7, the V gene TRBV27, with D maybe TRBD2 (6 bases). V was shortened by 4 bases and J by 5 bases, with 18 bases between the two germline ends. The CDR3 consists of 15 residues. Germline-derived CDR1 and CDR2 are MNHEY and SMNVEV (reference sequence). The chain's CDR3 is CASSSPGPGDDEQYF. The CDR3 coding sequence is TGTGCCAGCAGTTCCCCGGGACCGGGGGACGACGAGCAGTACTTC.

The CDR3 DNA reads as TGCAGCGTTGTCCCCGGGACTAGCGGGAGGGACGAGCAGTACTTC. Its protein is CSVVPGTSGRDEQYF. This chain links TRBV29-1 with TRBJ2-7, with 16 positions matching TRBD2. Germline loops: CDR1 SQVTM, CDR2 ANQGSEA. With V trimmed by 4 bases and J by 5 bases, 5 bases remained unmatched. The CDR3 consists of 15 residues.

The table lists this clonotype with a few counts. The chain couples TRBV6-6 to TRBJ2-5, with D possibly TRBD2 on 5 matching bases. The germline CDR1 and CDR2 sequences are MNHNY and SVGAGI (reference sequence). This CDR3 region has 14 residues. The V end lost 8 bases, the J end lost 0 bases, and 13 bases lay between the germline ends. The CDR3 reads CASRTGLYQETQYF. CDR3 nucleotide sequence: TGTGCCAGCCGGACCGGACTGTACCAAGAGACCCAGTACTTC.

The rearrangement uses TRBV12-5 and TRBJ2-1, with a weak D call TRBD1 (5 bases). The tail of the sequence fits TRBJ2-7 better, so the J call may be wrong. From germline, CDR1 is LGHNT and CDR2 FRNRAP. This CDR3 comprises 14 residues. CDR3 DNA: TGTGCTAGTGGTTTGCAGGGTATCGTAGACGAGCAGTACTTC. Translation gives CASGLQGIVDEQYF.

The chain couples TRBV20-1 to TRBJ1-3; tentatively, D is TRBD1 (6 bases). The CDR3 consists of 16 residues. Germline-derived CDR1 and CDR2 are DFQATT and SNEGSKA (reference sequence). V was cut by 3 bases and J by 0 bases, with 15 bases left in between. CDR3 DNA: TGCAGTGCTAGTAATCCAGGGGCCTTCTCTGGAAACACCATATATTTT. Its protein is CSASNPGAFSGNTIYF.

This chain links TRBV27 with TRBJ1-6; no clear D gene. The CDR3 loop spans 14 amino acids. The V and J ends lost 3 bases and 2 bases respectively, with 5 bases between them. The germline V gene has CDR1 MNHEY and CDR2 SMNVEV (reference sequence). The DNA of the CDR3 is TGTGCCAGCAGTTTTTACACCTATAATTCACCCCTCCACTTT. This gives the protein CASSFYTYNSPLHF.

The chain has TRBV7-2 and TRBJ1-2; no definite D call. Trimming removed 4 bases from V and 6 bases from J, with 6 bases in between. Germline V gives CDR1 SGHTA, CDR2 FQGNSA. CDR3 length equals 11 residues. The CDR3 loop reads CASSSNDGYTF. CDR3 DNA sequence: TGTGCCAGCAGCTCAAACGATGGCTACACCTTC.

This clonotype turned up a few times. The rearrangement joins TRBV12-3 or TRBV12-4 to TRBJ1-1; 7 bases agree with TRBD1. This CDR3 has 13 residues. Trimming at V came to 7 bases and at J to 4 bases, leaving 6 bases not matched to a gene. CDR3: CASKGRGFTEAFF. DNA for the CDR3: TGTGCCAGCAAGGGCAGGGGGTTCACTGAAGCTTTCTTT.

This clonotype was counted between two and nine times. This sequence joins TRBV21-1 and TRBJ2-5; the D call in the table, TRBD1, was not verified against the DNA. The DNA matches TRBJ2-7 better at its end, which makes the J call doubtful. TRBV21-1 is deemed a pseudogene. The CDR3 consists of 13 residues. CDR3 coding DNA: TGTGCCAGCAACGCAGGGGGCGTCTACGAGCAGTACTTC. Protein: CASNAGGVYEQYF.

The chain is built from TRBV20-1 and TRBJ2-2; no reliable D call. V was cut by 6 bases and J by 3 bases, with 11 bases left in between. The CDR3 extends over 13 amino acids. Per germline, CDR1 DFQATT and CDR2 SNEGSKA (reference sequence). This chain's CDR3 is CSAIRLDTGELFF. The CDR3 DNA follows: TGCAGTGCCATCAGACTGGACACCGGGGAGCTGTTTTTT.

The genes are TRBV28 and TRBJ1-2; tentative D call: TRBD1 (5 bases). Germline assignment: CDR1 MDHEN and CDR2 SYDVKM. The CDR3 runs to 13 residues. With 7 bases removed from V and 4 bases from J, the gap between germline ends came to 13 bases. The CDR3 protein is CASTTVRTYGYTF. DNA for the CDR3: TGTGCCAGCACGACAGTTAGAACCTATGGCTACACCTTC.

The V gene is TRBV28, the J gene TRBJ2-5, with D maybe TRBD2 (6 bases). V lost 7 bases to trimming and J lost 4 bases, with 16 bases between them. Germline CDR1 MDHEN, CDR2 SYDVKM. The CDR3 contains 14 residues. CDR3 in DNA: TGTGCCAGCACCAGACCGGGAGTGGGAGAGACCCAGTACTTC. Translated: CASTRPGVGETQYF.

The chain recombines TRBV11-1 with TRBJ2-5; D unresolved. The CDR3 is made up of 14 amino acids. Germline values: CDR1 SGHAT, CDR2 FQDESV (reference sequence). V lost 6 bases to trimming and J lost 2 bases, with 13 bases between them. CDR3 sequence: CASRGIRSQETQYF. CDR3 sequence (DNA): TGTGCCAGCAGAGGGATTAGGTCTCAAGAGACCCAGTACTTC.

The table lists this clonotype with a few counts. V and J are TRBV10-3 and TRBJ2-5; the match to TRBD2 covers 8 bases. CDR3 length: 15 amino acids. Germline loops: CDR1 ENHRY, CDR2 SYGVKD. Trimming cost V 6 bases and J 4 bases; bases outside gene matches: 10. The DNA for the CDR3 is TGTGCCATCAGCGCCGGGACTAGAGGGCTAGAGACCCAGTACTTC. Translation gives CAISAGTRGLETQYF.

The rearrangement uses TRBV6-5 and TRBJ2-1, with D possibly TRBD2 on 6 matching bases. The closer fit of TRBJ2-7 to the DNA end suggests the J call may be wrong. The CDR3 consists of 18 residues. In germline, CDR1 is MNHEY, CDR2 SVGAGI. CDR3 region: CASSYSPGDLTFYYEQYF. The CDR3 DNA reads TGTGCCAGCAGTTATAGCCCGGGAGACCTAACTTTTTACTACGAGCAGTACTTC.

This clonotype was picked up a small number of times. The chain employs TRBV4-3 and TRBJ2-5; TRBD2 matches 8 bases. V dropped 0 bases and J dropped 3; count of bases not matched to a gene: 9. Per the germline V gene, CDR1 is LGHNA and CDR2 is YSLEER. The CDR3 runs to 17 residues. The CDR3 here is CASSQDASGGLEETQYF. The DNA of the CDR3 is TGCGCCAGCAGCCAAGATGCCAGCGGGGGCCTCGAAGAGACCCAGTACTTC.

This clonotype was counted only a few times. The V call is TRBV7-9, the J call TRBJ2-3; 10 bases line up with TRBD2. CDR1 is SEHNR, CDR2 FQNEAQ, per germline (reference sequence). The CDR3 length is 16 residues. V dropped 4 bases and J dropped 3; count of bases not matched to a gene: 7. CDR3 region: CASSSPSGRRTDTQYF. The CDR3 DNA reads as TGTGCCAGCAGCTCCCCTAGCGGGAGACGAACAGATACGCAGTATTTT.

The chain employs TRBV28 and TRBJ1-5; TRBD1 matches at 7 bases. V lost 7 bases, J lost 3 bases, and 9 bases stayed unmatched. The germline V gene has CDR1 MDHEN and CDR2 SYDVKM. CDR3 length equals 15 residues. The CDR3 nucleotides are TGTGCCAGCACCGGGCCGGACAGGCCCAATCAGCCCCAGCATTTT. Protein sequence: CASTGPDRPNQPQHF.